Shown below are 11 T cell receptor beta chains from a single sample sequenced in a study of T cells in women clearing cervical HPV infection. Some clones are missing from TCRdb's copy, which holds only in-frame ones; the method was immunoSEQ multiplex PCR. The table lists over 25,000 clones. The sequenced sample was blood buffy coat. The receptors were gathered from a woman between 18 and 75 years old with a cervical HPV16 infection that either progressed to CIN3+ or cleared (not recorded which).

On this clone: The read ends 3 residues shy of where the CDR3 ends; the end is completed using the germline J gene. V gene TRBV5-4 combines with J gene TRBJ2-5, with D perhaps matching TRBD2 (5 bases). Germline assignment: CDR1 SGHNT and CDR2 YYREEE (reference sequence). The germline V and J ends were trimmed by 2 bases and 3 bases, with 8 bases remaining between them. This CDR3 has 13 residues. CDR3 DNA (partial): TGTGCCAGCAGCTTATCAGCGGAAGAGACC. Residues: CASSLSAEET. The full CDR3 reads CASSLSAEETQYF.

For this clone: The missing CDR3 end, 3 residues past where the read stops, is filled in from the germline J gene. The chain employs TRBV5-6 and TRBJ1-2, with 11 positions matching TRBD1. The CDR3 consists of 15 residues. J lost 1 base, V lost 4 bases, and 3 bases had no gene match. Germline V CDR1 and CDR2: SGHDT, YYEEEE. Partial CDR3 DNA: TGTGCCAGCAGCGGTGGGACAGGGGGTAACTATGGC. It yields the protein CASSGGTGGNYG. In full, the CDR3 is CASSGGTGGNYGYTF. The whole variable domain, remainder taken from reference TRBV5-6 and TRBJ1-2, is DAGVTQSPTHLIKTRGQQVTLRCSPKSGHDTVSWYQQALGQGPQFIFQYYEEEERQRGNFPDRFSGHQFPNYSSELNVNALLLGDSALYLCASSGGTGGNYGYTFGSGTRLTVV.

To note about this clone: The CDR3 end is not reached by the read, which stops 3 residues before it; the germline J gene fills it in. V and J are TRBV19 and TRBJ1-2; the match to TRBD1 covers 8 bases. The CDR3 runs to 14 residues. Germline V gene lookup returns CDR1 LNHDA and CDR2 SQIVND (reference sequence). The covered CDR3 bases are TGTGCCAGTAGGCGGACAGGGTCATCCTACGAC. Translation gives CASRRTGSSYD. The full CDR3 sequence reads CASRRTGSSYDYTF.

About this clone itself: The read ends 3 residues early relative to the CDR3; the germline J gene fills the gap. V usage is TRBV5-1 and J usage is TRBJ1-4; 7 bases fit TRBD1. The CDR3 is made up of 14 amino acids. Germline lookup yields CDR1 SGHRS and CDR2 YFSETQ. V lost 2 bases and J lost 2; bases outside the gene matches: 0. CDR3 loop: CASSLGGTNEKLFF. CDR3 DNA, as far as it was read: TGCGCCAGCAGCTTAGGGGGCACTAATGAAAAA.

With regard to this clone: From the germline J gene comes the end of the CDR3, since the read stops 3 residues before it. The gene calls are TRBV4-1 and TRBJ2-1; weak D call: TRBD2 (5 bases). CDR3 length: 16 amino acids. Trimming shortened V by 5 bases and J by 4 bases, and 18 bases separated the two germline ends. The germline CDR1 and CDR2 sequences are MGHRA and YSYEKL. CDR3: CASSKRLPVGYNEQFF. CDR3 DNA (partial): TGCGCCAGCAGCAAACGACTACCAGTGGGGTACAATGAG.

For this clone: The read terminates 3 residues ahead of where the CDR3 ends, so the germline J gene completes it. The rearrangement uses TRBV5-5 and TRBJ1-2; a weak D match, TRBD1 (6 bases). CDR3 length equals 13 residues. The V gene lost 0 bases and the J gene lost 3 bases, with 6 bases spanning the gap. Per germline, CDR1 SGHKS and CDR2 YYEKEE (reference sequence). CDR3 region: CASSLGTDYGYTF. The CDR3 DNA, read in part, is TGTGCCAGCAGCTTGGGGACAGACTATGGC. Supplemented by reference TRBV5-5 and TRBJ1-2, the full variable domain reads DAGVTQSPTHLIKTRGQQVTLRCSPISGHKSVSWYQQVLGQGPQFIFQYYEKEERGRGNFPDRFSARQFPNYSSELNVNALLLGDSALYLCASSLGTDYGYTFGSGTRLTVV.

On this clone itself: Coverage ceases 3 residues before the CDR3 finishes, and the germline J gene fills in the end. The chain is built from TRBV19 and TRBJ1-2; 7 bases are shared with TRBD1. From germline, CDR1 is LNHDA and CDR2 SQIVND (reference sequence). The CDR3 contains 14 residues. The ends lost 7 bases at V and 5 bases at J; junction bases unmatched: 10. The CDR3 sequence is CASTIPETGYGYTF. The sequenced CDR3 bases are TGTGCCAGTACCATCCCGGAGACAGGGTATGGC. The full variable domain, rest sourced from reference TRBV19 and TRBJ1-2, is DGGITQSPKYLFRKEGQNVTLSCEQNLNHDAMYWYRQDPGQGLRLIYYSQIVNDFQKGDIAEGYSVSREKKESFPLTVTSAQKNPTAFYLCASTIPETGYGYTFGSGTRLTVV.

About this clone itself: The read halts 3 residues ahead of the CDR3 end, with the missing end drawn from the germline J gene. V gene TRBV20-1 combines with J gene TRBJ2-7; D ambiguous. The CDR3 extends over 11 amino acids. V was pared by 5 bases and J by 4 bases, with 9 bases between. Germline V gives CDR1 DFQATT, CDR2 SNEGSKA (reference sequence). The DNA read from the CDR3 is TGCAGTGCTGGTGACTGGTACGAG. Translated, it gives CSAGDWYE. In full, the CDR3 is CSAGDWYEQYF.

To note about this clone: The CDR3 goes on 3 residues after the read ends, and that part is filled in from the germline J gene. The rearrangement uses TRBV12-3 or TRBV12-4 and TRBJ2-3; TRBD2 matches at 13 bases. With 5 bases clipped from V and 3 bases from J, the junction kept 11 bases outside the gene matches. CDR3 length: 18 residues. CDR3 loop: CASSPTLGLAGSTDTQYF. CDR3 DNA (partial): TGTGCCAGCAGTCCAACCTTGGGACTAGCGGGATCTACAGATACG.

Details on this clone: Read coverage stops 3 residues before the CDR3 terminus; the germline J gene supplies the remainder. The chain combines TRBV4-1 with TRBJ1-6; possible D gene TRBD1, 5 bases. The germline V gene encodes CDR1 MGHRA and CDR2 YSYEKL. This CDR3 contains 17 residues. Trimming took 2 bases from V and 8 from J, leaving 19 bases between them. This CDR3 is CASSQFQRSGVDSPLHF. CDR3 DNA (partial): TGCGCCAGCAGCCAATTTCAGCGGTCGGGGGTTGATTCACCC.

About this clone: The read stops 3 residues short of the end of the CDR3; the missing end is completed from the germline J gene. The rearrangement joins TRBV28 to TRBJ2-1; tentatively, D is TRBD1 (6 bases). The CDR3 has 14 amino acids. V lost 5 bases, J lost 4 bases, and 12 bases lay in between. Germline values: CDR1 MDHEN, CDR2 SYDVKM. The CDR3 region is CASSPQGGYNEQFF. The CDR3 DNA, read in part, is TGTGCCAGCAGTCCCCAAGGGGGATACAATGAG.